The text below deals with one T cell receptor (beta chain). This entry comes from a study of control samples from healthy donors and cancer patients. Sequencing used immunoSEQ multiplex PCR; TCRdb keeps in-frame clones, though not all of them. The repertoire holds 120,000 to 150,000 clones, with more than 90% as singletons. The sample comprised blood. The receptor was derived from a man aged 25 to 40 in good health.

CDR3 coding DNA: TGTGCCAGCAGTGATCTGAGGGGGGATCAGCCCCAGCATTTT. This translates into CASSDLRGDQPQHF. The J gene is TRBJ1-5, the V gene TRBV6-1, with D tentatively TRBD1 (6 bases). Germline V gene lookup returns CDR1 MNHNS and CDR2 SASEGT. This CDR3 region has 14 residues. Trimming cost V 3 bases and J 5 bases, with 11 bases left between them.